This entry is about one T cell receptor (beta chain). This sample is part of a study of blood T cells in healthy people across ages. PCR was performed a second time for about 7 to 11 cycles using a sample-barcoded 5' primer and a J-beta primer mix. TCRdb ran MiXCR on the 5' RACE reads and lists one entry per CDR3 protein. In the table there are 700,000 to 900,000 distinct CDR3 sequences, 40% to 65% of which are singletons. Germline-derived CDR1 and CDR2 are SGHRS and YFSETQ. V shed 2 bases, J shed 3 bases, and the junction held 11 bases outside the gene matches. The CDR3 consists of 16 residues. The TCR comes from a man aged 80 or over in good health. The J gene is TRBJ2-7, the V gene TRBV5-1; 7 bases map to TRBD1. Sequenced: blood. CDR3 sequence (DNA): TGCGCCAGCAGCTTCTCCCCAGACAGGGCCAGCTACGAGCAGTACTTC. Protein: CASSFSPDRASYEQYF.